This TCR beta chain comes out of a study of shared T cell receptors in the human thymus. V was shortened by 1 base and J by 3 bases, with 13 bases between the two germline ends. Germline values: CDR1 LNHNV, CDR2 YYDKDF (reference sequence). The CDR3 runs to 16 residues. Using immunoSEQ multiplex PCR, the repertoire was profiled, and TCRdb retains in-frame clones only, with some absent. This sample has about 540,000 clones, with roughly 74% found just once. These records were also assigned to another study, of human thymus T cells.

This sequence joins TRBV15 and TRBJ1-5, with a possible D match to TRBD1 (5 bases). The TCR was taken from a boy in the first two years of life with a congenital heart defect. Input material: thymocytes. The CDR3: CATSRARAAVNQPQHF. The CDR3 region has the DNA TGTGCCACCAGCAGAGCCAGGGCGGCCGTCAATCAGCCCCAGCATTTT.